The T cell receptor (beta chain) described here comes from a study of control samples from healthy donors and cancer patients. Measured with immunoSEQ multiplex PCR; TCRdb has only the in-frame clones, and not every one. Among approximately 100,000 clones listed, more than 75% were seen once. The CDR3 covers 14 residues. V was shortened by 1 base and J by 2 bases, with 9 bases between the two germline ends. Germline lookup yields CDR1 SGHRS and CDR2 YFSETQ. This clonotype was sampled from a man aged 55 to 69 in good health. The sample comprised blood. The chain joins TRBV5-1 to TRBJ1-1; D call uncertain. The CDR3 DNA reads as TGCGCCAGCAGCTTGATGCAGACTAACACTGAAGCTTTCTTT. Residues: CASSLMQTNTEAFF.